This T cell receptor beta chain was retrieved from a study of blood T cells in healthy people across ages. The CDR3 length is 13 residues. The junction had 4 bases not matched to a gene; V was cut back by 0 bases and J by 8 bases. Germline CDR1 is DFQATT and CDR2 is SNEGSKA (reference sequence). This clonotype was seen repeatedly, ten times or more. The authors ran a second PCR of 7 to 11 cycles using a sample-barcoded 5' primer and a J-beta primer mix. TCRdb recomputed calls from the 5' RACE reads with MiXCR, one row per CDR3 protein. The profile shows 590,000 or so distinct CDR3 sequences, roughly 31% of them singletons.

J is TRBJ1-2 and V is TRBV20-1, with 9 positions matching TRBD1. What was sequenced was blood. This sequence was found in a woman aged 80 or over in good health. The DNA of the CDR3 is TGCAGTGCTAGAGAGGGACAGGGAAAGGGCTACACCTTC. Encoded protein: CSAREGQGKGYTF.